The clone carrying this T cell receptor beta chain was detected only a few times. These data come from a study of blood T cells in healthy people across ages. Trimming took 5 bases from V and 0 from J, leaving 7 bases between them. Germline V gene lookup returns CDR1 DFQATT and CDR2 SNEGSKA (reference sequence). The CDR3 is made up of 12 amino acids. PCR was performed a second time for roughly 6 to 12 cycles using a sample-barcoded 5' primer and a J-beta primer mix. TCRdb re-analysed the 5' RACE reads in MiXCR, keeping a single row per CDR3 protein. Of 500,000 to 700,000 distinct CDR3 sequences listed, about 30% are singletons.

J is TRBJ1-1 and V is TRBV20-1; D call uncertain. The specimen sequenced was blood. The receptor was isolated from a woman aged 80 or over in good health. The CDR3 protein is CSALEMNTEAFF. CDR3 sequence (DNA): TGCAGTGCTCTCGAAATGAACACTGAAGCTTTCTTT.